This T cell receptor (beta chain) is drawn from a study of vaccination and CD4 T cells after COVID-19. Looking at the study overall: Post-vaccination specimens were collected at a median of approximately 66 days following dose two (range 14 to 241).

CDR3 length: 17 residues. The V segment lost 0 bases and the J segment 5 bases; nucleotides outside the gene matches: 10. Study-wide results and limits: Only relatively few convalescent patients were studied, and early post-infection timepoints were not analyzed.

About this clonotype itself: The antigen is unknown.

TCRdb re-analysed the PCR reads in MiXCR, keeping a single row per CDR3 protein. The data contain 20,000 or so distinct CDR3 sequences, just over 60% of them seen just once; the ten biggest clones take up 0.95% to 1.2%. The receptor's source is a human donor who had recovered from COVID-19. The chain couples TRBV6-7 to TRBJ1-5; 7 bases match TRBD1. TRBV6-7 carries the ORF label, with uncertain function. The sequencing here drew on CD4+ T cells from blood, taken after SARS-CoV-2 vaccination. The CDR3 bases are TGTGCCAGCAGTTACTCCCCGACAGGGAGTCTTGATCAGCCCCAGCATTTT. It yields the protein CASSYSPTGSLDQPQHF.